These T cell receptor beta chains were read from a single sample in a study of blood T cells in healthy people across ages. One entry per CDR3 protein results from TCRdb running MiXCR on the 5' RACE reads. The table shows approximately 600,000 distinct CDR3 sequences, with under 70% occurring only once. Sequencing was done on a sample of blood. The receptor set was obtained from a man in his sixties in good health. The CDR3 runs from the conserved cysteine through the conserved F or W. The D gene is left open where the match is weak. Some rows have no size entry. The others give once, few or many, or a class for an expanded clone.

j_call: TRBJ2-4; clone_size: NA; v_call: TRBV28; d_call: NA; cdr3_aa: CASSPGNIQYF; cdr3_nt: TGTGCCAGCAGTCCCGGAAACATTCAGTACTTC
j_call: TRBJ1-2; clone_size: NA; v_call: TRBV3-1; d_call: TRBD1; cdr3_aa: CASSPDRGIANYGYTF; cdr3_nt: TGTGCCAGCAGCCCGGACAGGGGTATAGCTAACTATGGCTACACCTTC
j_call: TRBJ2-7; clone_size: NA; v_call: TRBV27; d_call: NA; cdr3_aa: CASSPRGTSSYEQYF; cdr3_nt: TGTGCCAGCAGTCCCAGGGGGACTAGCTCCTACGAGCAGTACTTC
j_call: TRBJ1-1; clone_size: NA; v_call: TRBV6-5; d_call: NA; cdr3_aa: CAGRPRPNTEAFF; cdr3_nt: TGTGCCGGCAGACCTAGACCGAACACTGAAGCTTTCTTT
j_call: TRBJ2-7; clone_size: NA; v_call: TRBV11-2; d_call: NA; cdr3_aa: CASSLGIGSYEQYF; cdr3_nt: TGTGCCAGCAGCTTAGGGATTGGCTCCTACGAGCAGTACTTC
j_call: TRBJ1-4; clone_size: few; v_call: TRBV7-2; d_call: NA; cdr3_aa: CASSGQGREKLFF; cdr3_nt: TGTGCCAGCAGCGGGCAGGGTCGCGAAAAACTGTTTTTT
j_call: TRBJ2-3; clone_size: NA; v_call: TRBV13; d_call: TRBD2; cdr3_aa: CASSTWRTSAFTDTQYF; cdr3_nt: TGTGCCAGCAGCACCTGGAGGACTAGCGCTTTCACAGATACGCAGTATTTT
j_call: TRBJ1-4; clone_size: NA; v_call: TRBV20-1; d_call: NA; cdr3_aa: CSARDGEGTLNEKLFF; cdr3_nt: TGCAGTGCTAGAGACGGGGAGGGGACCCTCAATGAAAAACTGTTTTTT
j_call: TRBJ2-1; clone_size: few; v_call: TRBV29-1; d_call: NA; cdr3_aa: CSVVAQGRNEQFF; cdr3_nt: TGCAGCGTTGTAGCCCAGGGGCGAAATGAGCAGTTCTTC
j_call: TRBJ1-5; clone_size: NA; v_call: TRBV19; d_call: NA; cdr3_aa: CASRHRGQFNQPQHF; cdr3_nt: TGTGCCAGTAGGCACCGCGGGCAGTTTAATCAGCCCCAGCATTTT
j_call: TRBJ2-5; clone_size: NA; v_call: TRBV20-1; d_call: TRBD2; cdr3_aa: CSARPGTSGVRETQYF; cdr3_nt: TGCAGTGCTAGACCCGGGACTAGCGGGGTACGAGAGACCCAGTACTTC
j_call: TRBJ1-2; clone_size: few; v_call: TRBV7-9; d_call: NA; cdr3_aa: CASSLVGEENYGYTF; cdr3_nt: TGTGCCAGCAGCTTAGTGGGGGAGGAGAACTATGGCTACACCTTC
j_call: TRBJ2-4; clone_size: NA; v_call: TRBV6-6; d_call: TRBD1; cdr3_aa: CASSYSGQGKNIQYF; cdr3_nt: TGTGCCAGCAGTTACTCGGGACAGGGCAAAAACATTCAGTACTTC
j_call: TRBJ2-1; clone_size: medium-sized; v_call: TRBV9; d_call: TRBD2; cdr3_aa: CASSVKSGGINEQFF; cdr3_nt: TGTGCCAGCAGCGTAAAAAGCGGGGGAATTAATGAGCAGTTCTTC
j_call: TRBJ2-1; clone_size: NA; v_call: TRBV27; d_call: TRBD2; cdr3_aa: CASSVLAGGHNEQFF; cdr3_nt: TGTGCCAGCAGTGTACTAGCGGGGGGCCACAATGAGCAGTTCTTC
j_call: TRBJ1-2; clone_size: NA; v_call: TRBV6-5; d_call: NA; cdr3_aa: CASSYSGPTYGYTF; cdr3_nt: TGTGCCAGCAGTTACTCCGGACCGACCTATGGCTACACCTTC
j_call: TRBJ2-5; clone_size: few; v_call: TRBV7-2; d_call: TRBD2; cdr3_aa: CASSTTSGYGETQYF; cdr3_nt: TGTGCCAGCAGCACCACTAGCGGCTATGGGGAGACCCAGTACTTC
j_call: TRBJ2-5; clone_size: few; v_call: TRBV6-6; d_call: NA; cdr3_aa: CASSRVGGQETQYF; cdr3_nt: TGTGCCAGCAGCCGTGTGGGGGGCCAAGAGACCCAGTACTTC
j_call: TRBJ2-1; clone_size: NA; v_call: TRBV11-3; d_call: NA; cdr3_aa: CASSLVSGEQFF; cdr3_nt: TGTGCCAGCAGCTTAGTTAGTGGGGAGCAGTTCTTC
j_call: TRBJ1-1; clone_size: NA; v_call: TRBV10-3; d_call: NA; cdr3_aa: CAISDPGRRGGTEAFF; cdr3_nt: TGTGCCATCAGTGACCCTGGGAGAAGGGGCGGCACTGAAGCTTTCTTT
j_call: TRBJ2-1; clone_size: NA; v_call: TRBV20-1; d_call: TRBD1; cdr3_aa: CSAANSGQGVSSEQFF; cdr3_nt: TGCAGTGCAGCTAACTCGGGACAGGGGGTCTCTAGCGAGCAGTTCTTC
j_call: TRBJ2-3; clone_size: NA; v_call: TRBV6-6; d_call: NA; cdr3_aa: CASSYSDSDTQYF; cdr3_nt: TGTGCCAGCAGTTACTCCGACTCAGATACGCAGTATTTT
j_call: TRBJ2-1; clone_size: few; v_call: TRBV7-2; d_call: TRBD2; cdr3_aa: CASSSPGTSGGARNEQFF; cdr3_nt: TGTGCCAGCAGCTCACCGGGGACTAGCGGGGGGGCGAGGAATGAGCAGTTCTTC
j_call: TRBJ2-7; clone_size: few; v_call: TRBV5-4; d_call: NA; cdr3_aa: CASSLDLGSKGGEQYF; cdr3_nt: TGTGCCAGCAGCTTGGACTTGGGGTCTAAGGGCGGCGAGCAGTACTTC
j_call: TRBJ1-4; clone_size: NA; v_call: TRBV29-1; d_call: NA; cdr3_aa: CSVSDGRAEKLFF; cdr3_nt: TGCAGCGTCTCGGACGGGAGGGCTGAAAAACTGTTTTTT
j_call: TRBJ2-1; clone_size: NA; v_call: TRBV3-1; d_call: NA; cdr3_aa: CASSQESGYNEQFF; cdr3_nt: TGTGCCAGCAGCCAAGAGTCGGGTTACAATGAGCAGTTCTTC
j_call: TRBJ2-7; clone_size: NA; v_call: TRBV13; d_call: NA; cdr3_aa: CASSLRPPAREQYF; cdr3_nt: TGTGCCAGCAGCCTTCGTCCCCCTGCGAGGGAGCAGTACTTC
j_call: TRBJ2-5; clone_size: NA; v_call: TRBV20-1; d_call: TRBD2; cdr3_aa: CSVRTGLRGETQYF; cdr3_nt: TGCAGTGTTCGAACGGGACTAAGGGGAGAGACCCAGTACTTC
j_call: TRBJ2-1; clone_size: NA; v_call: TRBV29-1; d_call: NA; cdr3_aa: CSALSQEGGPYNEQFF; cdr3_nt: TGCAGCGCCTTGAGTCAGGAGGGCGGGCCCTACAATGAGCAGTTCTTC
j_call: TRBJ2-7; clone_size: NA; v_call: TRBV4-1; d_call: TRBD2; cdr3_aa: CASSHGVGGRYNEQYF; cdr3_nt: TGCGCCAGCAGCCACGGCGTCGGGGGGAGGTACAATGAGCAGTACTTC
j_call: TRBJ2-5; clone_size: NA; v_call: TRBV20-1; d_call: TRBD2; cdr3_aa: CSADKRGAGETQYF; cdr3_nt: TGCAGTGCGGATAAGCGGGGGGCCGGGGAGACCCAGTACTTC
j_call: TRBJ2-6; clone_size: NA; v_call: TRBV9; d_call: NA; cdr3_aa: CASSVAHSGANVLTF; cdr3_nt: TGTGCCAGCAGCGTAGCCCACTCTGGGGCCAACGTCCTGACTTTC
j_call: TRBJ2-7; clone_size: NA; v_call: TRBV20-1; d_call: NA; cdr3_aa: CSAREEGYEQYF; cdr3_nt: TGCAGTGCTAGAGAGGAAGGCTACGAGCAGTACTTC
j_call: TRBJ2-4; clone_size: NA; v_call: TRBV7-2; d_call: NA; cdr3_aa: CASSTRPSSDIQYF; cdr3_nt: TGTGCCAGCAGCACCAGGCCGAGTTCTGACATTCAGTACTTC
j_call: TRBJ2-5; clone_size: few; v_call: TRBV6-1; d_call: NA; cdr3_aa: CAIQQGQETQYF; cdr3_nt: TGTGCCATCCAACAAGGCCAAGAGACCCAGTACTTC
j_call: TRBJ1-6; clone_size: NA; v_call: TRBV4-1; d_call: TRBD1; cdr3_aa: CASSPRDRGGSYNSPLHF; cdr3_nt: TGCGCCAGCAGCCCCCGGGACAGGGGAGGGTCCTATAATTCACCCCTCCACTTT
j_call: TRBJ2-1; clone_size: NA; v_call: TRBV10-1; d_call: NA; cdr3_aa: CASTDPNNHEQFF; cdr3_nt: TGCGCCAGCACGGACCCGAATAACCATGAGCAGTTCTTC
j_call: TRBJ2-1; clone_size: NA; v_call: TRBV5-1; d_call: TRBD2; cdr3_aa: CASSLGTSSGDNEQFF; cdr3_nt: TGCGCCAGCAGCTTGGGGACTAGTTCTGGGGACAATGAGCAGTTCTTC
j_call: TRBJ1-1; clone_size: NA; v_call: TRBV10-3; d_call: NA; cdr3_aa: CAISELQSNTEAFF; cdr3_nt: TGTGCCATCAGTGAGTTGCAATCTAACACTGAAGCTTTCTTT
j_call: TRBJ2-3; clone_size: few; v_call: TRBV7-2; d_call: NA; cdr3_aa: CASSPLADTQYF; cdr3_nt: TGTGCCAGCAGCCCCCTAGCAGATACGCAGTATTTT
j_call: TRBJ2-2; clone_size: NA; v_call: TRBV7-2; d_call: TRBD2; cdr3_aa: CASSSGLAAGELFF; cdr3_nt: TGTGCCAGCAGCTCGGGACTAGCCGCCGGGGAGCTGTTTTTT
j_call: TRBJ2-6; clone_size: NA; v_call: TRBV20-1; d_call: NA; cdr3_aa: CSARGITSGANVLTF; cdr3_nt: TGCAGCGCTCGGGGGATCACCTCTGGGGCCAACGTCCTGACTTTC
j_call: TRBJ1-2; clone_size: few; v_call: TRBV10-3; d_call: NA; cdr3_aa: CAISAGEYGYTF; cdr3_nt: TGTGCCATCAGTGCGGGGGAATACGGCTACACCTTC
j_call: TRBJ2-5; clone_size: many; v_call: TRBV5-1; d_call: TRBD2; cdr3_aa: CASSFGSGGRQETQYF; cdr3_nt: TGCGCCAGCAGCTTCGGGAGCGGGGGGCGCCAAGAGACCCAGTACTTC
j_call: TRBJ2-5; clone_size: NA; v_call: TRBV2; d_call: NA; cdr3_aa: CASSAGITGETQYF; cdr3_nt: TGTGCCAGCAGTGCCGGGATTACCGGGGAGACCCAGTACTTC
j_call: TRBJ2-6; clone_size: NA; v_call: TRBV20-1; d_call: NA; cdr3_aa: CSAQDGTWANVLTF; cdr3_nt: TGCAGTGCTCAGGACGGTACGTGGGCCAACGTCCTGACTTTC
j_call: TRBJ2-3; clone_size: NA; v_call: TRBV4-2; d_call: NA; cdr3_aa: CASSQDRGRGSADTQYF; cdr3_nt: TGTGCCAGCAGCCAAGATCGGGGTAGGGGAAGTGCGGATACGCAGTATTTT
j_call: TRBJ2-1; clone_size: NA; v_call: TRBV4-1; d_call: NA; cdr3_aa: CASGQVTGSNEQFF; cdr3_nt: TGCGCCAGCGGCCAAGTTACGGGGAGCAATGAGCAGTTCTTC
j_call: TRBJ2-1; clone_size: NA; v_call: TRBV5-1; d_call: TRBD2; cdr3_aa: CASSLAIAGGRQFF; cdr3_nt: TGCGCCAGCAGCTTGGCCATTGCGGGGGGGCGGCAGTTCTTC
j_call: TRBJ2-5; clone_size: few; v_call: TRBV29-1; d_call: NA; cdr3_aa: CSASDGNQETQYF; cdr3_nt: TGCAGCGCCTCCGATGGGAATCAGGAGACCCAGTACTTC
j_call: TRBJ1-6; clone_size: NA; v_call: TRBV20-1; d_call: TRBD1; cdr3_aa: CSARDSYRGSYNSPLHF; cdr3_nt: TGCAGTGCTAGAGATAGTTACAGGGGCTCCTATAATTCACCCCTCCACTTT
j_call: TRBJ2-4; clone_size: few; v_call: TRBV5-5; d_call: TRBD1; cdr3_aa: CASSALVTGTGGDIQYF; cdr3_nt: TGTGCCAGCAGCGCGCTGGTGACCGGGACAGGGGGGGACATTCAGTACTTC
j_call: TRBJ1-1; clone_size: NA; v_call: TRBV29-1; d_call: NA; cdr3_aa: CSVAASQGTEAFF; cdr3_nt: TGCAGCGTCGCGGCCAGCCAGGGGACTGAAGCTTTCTTT
j_call: TRBJ1-1; clone_size: NA; v_call: TRBV10-3; d_call: NA; cdr3_aa: CAINSDPSRDTEAFF; cdr3_nt: TGTGCCATAAACTCGGACCCCAGTCGGGACACTGAAGCTTTCTTT
j_call: TRBJ2-4; clone_size: NA; v_call: TRBV7-9; d_call: NA; cdr3_aa: CASSPTGLRYIQYF; cdr3_nt: TGTGCCAGCAGCCCAACAGGGTTGAGATACATTCAGTACTTC
j_call: TRBJ2-3; clone_size: NA; v_call: TRBV10-3; d_call: TRBD2; cdr3_aa: CAISTGRAGADTQYF; cdr3_nt: TGTGCCATCAGTACGGGACGAGCGGGGGCAGATACGCAGTATTTT
j_call: TRBJ2-7; clone_size: few; v_call: TRBV20-1; d_call: NA; cdr3_aa: CSASGQGRYEQYF; cdr3_nt: TGCAGTGCTAGTGGTCAGGGGCGCTACGAGCAGTACTTC
j_call: TRBJ2-5; clone_size: NA; v_call: TRBV28; d_call: NA; cdr3_aa: CASGLGHGETQYF; cdr3_nt: TGTGCCAGCGGCTTGGGGCACGGGGAGACCCAGTACTTC